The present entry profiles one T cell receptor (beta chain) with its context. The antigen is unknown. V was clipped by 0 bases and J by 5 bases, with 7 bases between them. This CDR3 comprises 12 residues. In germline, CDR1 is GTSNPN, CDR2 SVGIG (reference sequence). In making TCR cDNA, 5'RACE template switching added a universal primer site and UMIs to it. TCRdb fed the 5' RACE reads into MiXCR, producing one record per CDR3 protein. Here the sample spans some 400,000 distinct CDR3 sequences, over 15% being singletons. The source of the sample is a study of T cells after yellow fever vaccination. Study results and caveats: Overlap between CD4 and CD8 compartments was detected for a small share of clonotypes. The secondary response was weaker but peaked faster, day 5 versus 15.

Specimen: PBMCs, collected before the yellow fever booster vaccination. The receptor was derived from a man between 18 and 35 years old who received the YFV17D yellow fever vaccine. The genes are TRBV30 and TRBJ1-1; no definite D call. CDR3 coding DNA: TGTGCCTGGAGTGTACACGGAACTGAAGCTTTCTTT. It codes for CAWSVHGTEAFF.